A single T cell receptor beta chain is shown here with its context. The antigen is undetermined. TCRdb passed the 5' RACE reads through MiXCR, listing each CDR3 protein once. Of hundreds of thousands of distinct CDR3 sequences in the sample, around a sixth are singletons; the top ten hold under 25%. Germline CDR1 reads SGHKS; CDR2 reads YYEKEE (reference sequence). The CDR3 is 15 amino acids. Trimming pared 4 bases from V and 1 base from J, leaving 9 bases between. The data derive from a study of T-cell memory formation after mild COVID-19. Findings and limits, study-wide: Clones contracting day 15 to 85 were balanced CD4/CD8; later expanders leaned CD4+.

The sequence was collected from a man aged 18 to 29 who had mild COVID-19 (a few samples of this study predate the infection). Cell type and time point are not known. Material: PBMCs or a T cell subset sorted from them (not recorded which). V and J are TRBV5-5 and TRBJ2-6; D gene ambiguous. The chain's CDR3 is CASSPRWSGANVLTF. The DNA of the CDR3 is TGTGCCAGCAGCCCCCGGTGGTCTGGGGCCAACGTCCTGACTTTC.